Shown below are 21 T cell receptor beta chains from a single sample sequenced in a study of T cell responses to AZD1222 COVID-19 vaccine. TCRdb keeps only in-frame clones here, not all; method: immunoSEQ multiplex PCR. The data contain 110,000 or so clones, more than 70% of them seen just once; the ten biggest clones take up about 4%. Sequencing used peripheral blood, obtained 28 days after the second AZD1222 dose. The receptors were gathered from an adult who received the AZD1222 COVID-19 vaccine.

V usage is TRBV7-2 and J usage is TRBJ1-5, with 8 bases that match TRBD1. CDR1 is SGHTA, CDR2 FQGNSA, per germline. Trimming at V came to 5 bases and at J to 6 bases, leaving 6 bases not matched to a gene. The length of the CDR3 is 14 residues. Here the CDR3 reads CASSRQGASQPQHF. CDR3 bases: TGTGCCAGCAGCCGTCAGGGGGCCAGTCAGCCCCAGCATTTT.

The chain carries TRBV27 and TRBJ1-1; D ambiguous. Trimming shortened V by 3 bases and J by 3 bases, and 8 bases separated the two germline ends. CDR1 and CDR2 from the germline V gene are MNHEY and SMNVEV (reference sequence). This CDR3 is built from 13 residues. DNA of the CDR3: TGTGCCAGCAGTTTTTGGGTGGACACTGAAGCTTTCTTT. Translating it yields CASSFWVDTEAFF.

The chain uses TRBV7-9 and TRBJ2-2; 7 nucleotides match TRBD2. This CDR3 spans 12 amino acids. The V gene's germline CDR1 is SEHNR and CDR2 FQNEAQ (reference sequence). Trimming cost V 8 bases and J 6 bases; bases outside gene matches: 3. CDR3 coding DNA: TGTGCCAGCCCCCGGGGGGCCGGGGAGCTGTTTTTT. It is translated as CASPRGAGELFF.

As for this clone: At one of its ends the junction is not consistent with the germline gene, which may arise from a read error. This chain links TRBV6-2 or TRBV6-3 with TRBJ2-3; 10 bases agree with TRBD2. In germline, CDR1 is MNHEY, CDR2 SVGEGT. The CDR3 contains 15 residues. Here the CDR3 DNA reads TGTGCCAGCAGTTTCCAGCGGGGGGGTACAGCTACGCAGTATTTT. Encoded protein: CASSFQRGGTATQYF.

The rearrangement joins TRBV3-1 (or the pseudogene TRBV3-2) to TRBJ2-2, with TRBD2 matching over 7 bases. The J segment lost 5 bases and the V segment lost 7 bases, leaving 13 bases of the junction unmatched. The CDR3 has 16 amino acids. The germline V gene encodes CDR1 LGHDT and CDR2 YNNKEL (reference sequence). This CDR3 reads CASTPRPGGTTGELFF. Written as DNA, the CDR3 is TGTGCCAGCACCCCAAGACCGGGAGGAACGACCGGGGAGCTGTTTTTT.

The chain is built from TRBV6-2 or TRBV6-3 and TRBJ1-2; possible D gene TRBD1, 5 bases. The CDR3 contains 12 residues. Germline lookup yields CDR1 MNHEY and CDR2 SVGEGT. Trimming pared 6 bases from V and 7 bases from J, leaving 12 bases between. The CDR3 sequence: CASSPIRVGYTF. The CDR3 DNA sequence: TGTGCCAGCAGCCCAATCAGGGTTGGCTACACCTTC.

For the CDR3, the DNA is TGTGCCAGCAGCTCGGGGTCTCCGGGACTCGGGACCTACGAGCAGTACTTC. The encoded protein is CASSSGSPGLGTYEQYF. This chain links TRBV7-9 with TRBJ2-7; TRBD2 is a possible D gene (6 bases). The CDR3 consists of 17 residues. Germline CDR1 SEHNR, CDR2 FQNEAQ (reference sequence). Trimming cost V 4 bases and J 2 bases, with 21 bases left between them.

The chain combines TRBV6-2 or TRBV6-3 with TRBJ2-7; D gene ambiguous. V was shortened by 5 bases and J by 2 bases, with 4 bases between the two germline ends. The CDR3 extends over 11 amino acids. The V gene's germline CDR1 is MNHEY and CDR2 SVGEGT. The CDR3 here is CASSNAYEQYF. CDR3 in DNA: TGTGCCAGCAGTAACGCCTACGAGCAGTACTTC.

In regard to this clone: Other DNA sequences in the sample encode the same CDR3. The rearrangement links TRBV9 to TRBJ2-7, with a possible D match to TRBD1 (5 bases). V dropped 0 bases and J dropped 2 bases, with 12 bases sitting between them. The CDR3 totals 15 residues. Germline-derived CDR1 and CDR2 are SGDLS and YYNGEE. In nucleotides, the CDR3 is TGTGCCAGCAGCGTAGGACAGTTACCTACCTACGAGCAGTACTTC. It specifies CASSVGQLPTYEQYF.

The CDR3 sequence: CASSIIGQGFSGNTIYF. CDR3 nucleotide sequence: TGTGCCAGTAGTATCATCGGACAGGGATTTTCTGGAAACACCATATATTTT. J is TRBJ1-3 and V is TRBV19, with 8 bases matching TRBD1. Trimming removed 3 bases from V and 1 base from J; junction bases left unmatched: 8. Germline-derived CDR1 and CDR2 are LNHDA and SQIVND (reference sequence). The CDR3 contains 17 residues.

This chain joins TRBV4-3 and TRBJ1-3; TRBD1 aligns across 10 bases. After removal of 0 bases from V and 7 bases from J, the junction contained 12 bases not matched to a gene. Germline loops: CDR1 LGHNA, CDR2 YSLEER. The CDR3 loop spans 18 amino acids. This CDR3 reads CASSQEYPGTGDLNTIYF. The CDR3 DNA is TGCGCCAGCAGCCAAGAATATCCGGGGACAGGGGATTTGAACACCATATATTTT.

This clone was observed once. The V and J genes are TRBV10-3 and TRBJ2-2; D is perhaps TRBD1 (6 bases). This CDR3 region has 14 residues. The germline V gene encodes CDR1 ENHRY and CDR2 SYGVKD. Trimming took off 6 bases at V and 6 bases at J, with 14 bases between the two ends. The CDR3 loop is CAISATGLAGELFF. The CDR3 DNA sequence: TGTGCCATCAGCGCCACAGGGTTGGCCGGGGAGCTGTTTTTT.

This chain connects TRBV11-3 to TRBJ1-2; a weak D match, TRBD1 (5 bases). CDR1 SGHNT and CDR2 YENEEA come from the germline V gene. This CDR3 comprises 13 residues. The germline V and J ends were trimmed by 0 bases and 8 bases, with 10 bases remaining between them. The CDR3 here is CASSLDSGQGYTF. The CDR3 DNA sequence: TGTGCCAGCAGCTTAGATTCGGGGCAGGGCTACACCTTC.

In this sample, this clone turned up once. This chain joins TRBV3-1 (or the pseudogene TRBV3-2) and TRBJ1-3, with D possibly being TRBD1 (5 bases). Trimming removed 2 bases from V and 0 bases from J, with 23 bases in between. CDR1 is LGHDT, CDR2 YNNKEL, per germline (reference sequence). The CDR3 covers 20 residues. The CDR3 DNA follows: TGTGCCAGCAGCCAATTTCCCCAGGGTGGGGGGACTCCCTCTGGAAACACCATATATTTT. It translates to CASSQFPQGGGTPSGNTIYF.

The chain recombines TRBV7-2 with TRBJ2-6; D gene ambiguous. Germline CDR1 is SGHTA and CDR2 is FQGNSA. Trimming removed 1 base from V and 10 bases from J, with 11 bases in between. The CDR3 is made up of 14 amino acids. Here the CDR3 reads CASSLGSLRNVLTF. The CDR3 DNA is TGTGCCAGCAGCTTAGGTAGTTTGAGGAACGTCCTGACTTTC.

The chain couples TRBV18 to TRBJ2-1; TRBD2 matches 9 bases. V lost 5 bases and J lost 7; bases outside the gene matches: 15. The CDR3 consists of 17 residues. Germline lookup yields CDR1 KGHSH and CDR2 LQKENI. For the CDR3, the DNA is TGTGCCAGCTCATCTACCGGCCCGGGGACTAGCCGGAATGAGCAGTTCTTC. Its protein is CASSSTGPGTSRNEQFF.

The chain carries TRBV28 and TRBJ1-2; 9 positions match TRBD1. The trim removed 5 bases at V and 4 bases at J, leaving 5 bases unmatched. Germline CDR1 reads MDHEN; CDR2 reads SYDVKM. The CDR3 runs 14 residues. In nucleotides, the CDR3 is TGTGCCAGCAGTCGACAGGGGGTCGGCTATGGCTACACCTTC. Amino acid sequence: CASSRQGVGYGYTF.

V and J are TRBV13 and TRBJ2-5; TRBD1 agrees at 8 bases. This CDR3 comprises 13 residues. Germline loops: CDR1 PRHDT, CDR2 FYEKMQ (reference sequence). V gave up 5 bases and J gave up 5 bases; unmatched junction bases: 4. The CDR3 spells CASSRTGYETQYF. The CDR3 DNA is TGTGCCAGCAGCCGGACAGGGTACGAGACCCAGTACTTC. Supplemented by reference TRBV13 and TRBJ2-5, the full variable domain reads AAGVIQSPRHLIKEKRETATLKCYPIPRHDTVYWYQQGPGQDPQFLISFYEKMQSDKGSIPDRFSAQQFSDYHSELNMSSLELGDSALYFCASSRTGYETQYFGPGTRLLVL.

This chain connects TRBV15 to TRBJ1-4, with D uncertain. Germline V gene lookup returns CDR1 LNHNV and CDR2 YYDKDF (reference sequence). The V gene lost 1 base and the J gene lost 3 bases, with 9 bases spanning the gap. The CDR3 runs to 15 residues. The CDR3 is CATSRGSGANEKLFF. The CDR3 bases are TGTGCCACCAGCAGAGGTTCCGGGGCTAATGAAAAACTGTTTTTT.

V gene TRBV7-6 combines with J gene TRBJ1-4; D is undetermined. The CDR3 covers 12 residues. Trimming left V 5 bases short and J 8 bases short, with 9 bases between. The germline V gene has CDR1 SGHVS and CDR2 FNYEAQ. The DNA of the CDR3 is TGTGCCAGCAGCAGGGTAGGCGAAAAACTGTTTTTT. It is translated as CASSRVGEKLFF.

This chain links TRBV2 with TRBJ1-5; unclear D gene. V lost 0 bases and J 4 bases, leaving 7 bases between the germline ends. Germline CDR1 reads SNHLY; CDR2 reads FYNNEI. The CDR3 has 14 amino acids. This CDR3 is CASSEASRNQPQHF. CDR3 nucleotide sequence: TGTGCCAGCAGTGAAGCGAGTAGAAATCAGCCCCAGCATTTT.